The T cell receptor beta chain under discussion was sequenced for a study of radiation and T cells in renal cell carcinoma (dated by TCRdb to the early 2020s). With respect to the entire study: Samples were obtained from a clinical trial, in which 15 Gy stereotactic body radiation therapy was delivered to primary renal cell carcinomas and nephrectomy was performed 4 weeks later. In the 45 to 65 samples combined, 4 million to 5 million unique CDR3 nucleotide sequences were found, encoding roughly 3,000,000 unique CDR3 amino acid sequences. In total, approximately 55 samples, comprising 26 tumors and some 27 peripheral blood samples, were subjected to TCR beta sequencing. Study-wide conclusions, independent of this receptor: Effects of radiation dose or scheduling on the TCR repertoire could not be addressed with the single-armed trial design. No pretreatment tumor biopsies were available, so the baseline intratumoral presence of clonotypes could not be determined. Changes in the blood repertoire were not tracked past 4 weeks after treatment. In blood, the top tumor clonotypes increased between baseline and 2 weeks post-radiation and then shrank by 4 weeks, which suggests that tumor-resident clones expanded only transiently.

Following the manufacturer's recommendations, the immunoSEQ kit was used to generate TCR beta libraries from genomic DNA. For library preparation, a first multiplex PCR was performed with proprietary primers, followed by a second PCR in which unique barcodes were added, and bead cleanups were performed after each round. Each sample batch included a kit-provided positive control reaction and a negative control reaction. The final libraries were assessed on an Agilent 4200 TapeStation D1000 ScreenTape, pooled by volume, and quantified by qPCR. An Illumina NextSeq500 fitted with a MidOutput 150-cycle cartridge performed the sequencing, running 156 Read1 cycles and 15 Index1 cycles with the kit's custom primers. The pooled library was loaded at 0.95 to 1 pM, with a roughly 18% PhiX control spiked in. As for the authors' bioinformatics: Vendor-processed data were analyzed in R, with a clonotype defined as all T cells sharing the same CDR3 nucleotide sequence. For clone abundance analyses, frequencies were normalized to the 10,000 most abundant clones in each sample. Before analysis, public T cell clones were removed, and these numbered fewer than six per sample on average. A difference in abundance of at least 32-fold between compartments was used to define tumor-enriched and baseline blood-enriched clonotypes. Clonotypes expanded or contracted between blood time points were identified with a beta-binomial differential abundance model. Tumor-blood repertoire similarity was measured with the Baroni-Urbani and Buser coefficient, and groups were compared using two-tailed Wilcoxon tests in R. TCRdb stores this immuneACCESS table with in-frame sequences only. Part of the clones is absent; in the studies checked, under half of the shortfall reflects unresolved V genes, and no reason is known for the rest. The V and J calls and the clone size are those of that table, but D and trimming were determined from the DNA. In this sample the table shows some 60,000 clones, roughly 79% of which occur a single time. The ten top clones hold less than 7.5% of the sample.

The time point tag for this specimen amounts to: blood 2 weeks post-SBRT. The label giving this sample's treatment or condition can be read as: 15 Gy SBRT to primary tumor, nephrectomy 4 weeks later. To follow tumor-enriched clonotypes, peripheral blood was collected serially from radiation-treated patients at baseline and again at 2 weeks and 4 weeks after SBRT. All patients had renal cell carcinoma with clear cell pathology. The QIAamp DNA Blood Mini Kit (Qiagen) was used to prepare genomic DNA for TCR sequencing. Samples were included in the analyses only if all quality control checks were passed. Concerning this clone: Its antigen is currently not known. No much larger clonotype is one base removed from it; base qualities were not supplied.

Sequenced here: blood, sampled from a patient whose treatment included radiotherapy and nephrectomy. This TCR derives from a man in his fifties or sixties with renal cell carcinoma.

The DNA sequence is as follows: TGTGCCAGCAGCTTACCGGGTTCCTACGAGCAGTACTTC. This codes for CASSLPGSYEQYF. Rearrangement joined TRBV7-9 to TRBJ2-7; the D gene is not confidently resolved. V is shortened by 2 bases, J by 1 base, and the region joining them spans 6 bases. Inclusive of the bounding cysteine and phenylalanine, the CDR3 is 13 residues long. The retained sequence is limited to the CDR3, 39 bases, with the frame set at the first base. CDR1 and CDR2 were assigned from the germline V gene (reference sequence) as SEHNR and FQNEAQ.